The rows below give T cell receptor beta chains drawn from one sample of a study of OX40 agonist ivuxolimab in advanced cancers. Produced via immunoSEQ multiplex PCR; TCRdb's table is partial and in-frame only. The data show about 82,000 clones, 90% to 95% seen once. This specimen was CD4+ or CD8+ T cells sorted from blood, taken in a trial of the OX40 agonist ivuxolimab. The source is an adult with an advanced solid tumor such as melanoma, head and neck, liver or kidney cancer. The CDR3 runs from the conserved cysteine through the conserved F or W. The D gene is left open where the match is weak. Clone sizes are given selectively: once, few, many, or a class where the clone is expanded.

cdr3_nt cdr3_aa j_call v_call d_call clone_size
TGTGCCATCAGTGCACGTACTACAGGGAGGTCCGAAACTGAAGCTTTCTTT CAISARTTGRSETEAFF TRBJ1-1 TRBV10-3 - -
TGTGCCAGCAGCTTAGGGGGACTAGCGATTACCAGCTCCTACAATGAGCAGTTCTTC CASSLGGLAITSSYNEQFF TRBJ2-1 TRBV11-3 TRBD2 -
TGTGCCAGTAGTGCAACAGGGCACTCTGGAAACACCATATATTTT CASSATGHSGNTIYF TRBJ1-3 TRBV19 - -
TGTGCCAGCAGCTTTTTTCACCTACCCTACGAGCAGTACTTC CASSFFHLPYEQYF TRBJ2-7 TRBV11-3 - -
TGTGCCAGCAGTGTACAGGGATCTGGAAACACCATATATTTT CASSVQGSGNTIYF TRBJ1-3 TRBV6-1 - -
TGTGCCAGCAGCGGGACCGGGACAGGGTTGAATGGTGAGCAGTTCTTC CASSGTGTGLNGEQFF TRBJ2-1 TRBV5-4 TRBD1 -
TGTGCCAGTAGCTATAGACAGGCCAGCAATCAGCCCCAGCATTTT CASSYRQASNQPQHF TRBJ1-5 TRBV19 - -
TGTGCCAGCAGCTTGGGTCAACAATTTAATGAGCAGTTCTTC CASSLGQQFNEQFF TRBJ2-1 TRBV5-5 - -
TGTGCCAGCAGTCTACAGAGCCTCTATGGCTACACCTTC CASSLQSLYGYTF TRBJ1-2 TRBV6-5 - -
TGTGCCAGCAGCTCCTTAGCAGGGTACTATGGCTACACCTTC CASSSLAGYYGYTF TRBJ1-2 TRBV11-2 - -
TGCAGCGTTGGAGATGAAAAACTGTTTTTT CSVGDEKLFF TRBJ1-4 TRBV29-1 - -
TGTGCCAGCAGTGAAGCGGGTTTTTTGGGTGAAAAACTGTTTTTT CASSEAGFLGEKLFF TRBJ1-4 TRBV6-1 - -
TGTGCCAGAAGCTTGACCCAGGGGGATTCCTACAATGAGCAGTTCTTC CARSLTQGDSYNEQFF TRBJ2-1 TRBV5-3 TRBD1 -
TGTGCCAGCAGTCGACGGGACGTAAACTCTGGAAACACCATATATTTT CASSRRDVNSGNTIYF TRBJ1-3 TRBV28 - -
TGTGCCAGCAGCAATCAGGGGGCAGGAGGCTACACCTTC CASSNQGAGGYTF TRBJ1-2 TRBV13 TRBD1 -
TGTGCCAGCACCTCAGGGGGCTTAGAGACCCAGTACTTC CASTSGGLETQYF TRBJ2-5 TRBV28 TRBD1 -
TGCGCCAGCAATGACGGAGGGCCCCCTTACGAGCAGTACTTC CASNDGGPPYEQYF TRBJ2-7 TRBV5-1 - -
TGTGCCAGCAGCCCCCACCTCGGGACAGGGCCTCACTACGAGCAGTACTTC CASSPHLGTGPHYEQYF TRBJ2-7 TRBV9 TRBD1 -
TGTGCCAGCCGGCCCTGGTCCGGAAACACCATATATTTT CASRPWSGNTIYF TRBJ1-3 TRBV25-1 - -
TGTGCCAGCTCACCACCGACCGGAGATAACCAAGAGACCCAGTACTTC CASSPPTGDNQETQYF TRBJ2-5 TRBV18 - -
TGCGCCAGCAGCAATCCCAACACTGAAGCTTTCTTT CASSNPNTEAFF TRBJ1-1 TRBV5-1 - few
TGTGCCAGCAGCAGTACTAGCGGGAGGTACAATGAGCAGTTCTTC CASSSTSGRYNEQFF TRBJ2-1 TRBV9 TRBD2 -
TGTGCCAGCAGCACTAGGAGACAGGGATCGGGGGAAAAACTGTTTTTT CASSTRRQGSGEKLFF TRBJ1-4 TRBV13 TRBD1 -
TGTGCCAGCAATCGGGACACCTCCTACAATGAGCAGTTCTTC CASNRDTSYNEQFF TRBJ2-1 TRBV6-5 - once
TGCAGTGCTATTAGGGGTCCTGAAGCTTTCTTT CSAIRGPEAFF TRBJ1-1 TRBV20-1 - -
TGCGCCAGCAGCTCCGGACTAGCGGGAATCTACGAGCAGTACTTC CASSSGLAGIYEQYF TRBJ2-7 TRBV5-1 TRBD2 -
TGTGCCAGCAGCGTTAAGTCCACAGATACGCAGTATTTT CASSVKSTDTQYF TRBJ2-3 TRBV9 - -
TGTGCCAGCAGTCGACAGGGACCCTCACCCCTCCACTTT CASSRQGPSPLHF TRBJ1-6 TRBV6-6 TRBD1 -
TGTGCCAGCAGGTTAGATTGGTCGAGAGCCTACGAGCAGTACTTC CASRLDWSRAYEQYF TRBJ2-7 TRBV7-2 - -
TGTGCCAGTAGTTTTGGGGGTGAGCAGTTCTTC CASSFGGEQFF TRBJ2-1 TRBV19 - -
TGTGCCAGCAGTATAGGGGGCGCGCGGAGGGTCGAGCAGTACTTC CASSIGGARRVEQYF TRBJ2-7 TRBV6-6 - -
TGTGCCAGTACTGTCGGGAAAAGGGTCCCGAGCGACACCGGGGAGCTGTTTTTT CASTVGKRVPSDTGELFF TRBJ2-2 TRBV19 - -
TGTGCCAGCAGCTTCACTAGGACCGGGGAGCTGTTTTTT CASSFTRTGELFF TRBJ2-2 TRBV5-4 - once
TGCAGCGGGGCTCCGGGGTACAATGAGCAGTTCTTC CSGAPGYNEQFF TRBJ2-1 TRBV29-1 - -
TGTGCCAGCAGCTTCGGGGGCCAACCAGGCGGGACCCAGTACTTC CASSFGGQPGGTQYF TRBJ2-5 TRBV13 - -
TGTGCCAGTGGTCGGGAGAGCCCCCTCTATGGCTACACCTTC CASGRESPLYGYTF TRBJ1-2 TRBV2 - -
TGTGCCAGCAGCTTAGGGGGACAGGCCACCACGAGGGACGAGCAGTACTTC CASSLGGQATTRDEQYF TRBJ2-7 TRBV11-2 TRBD1 -
TGTGCCAGTAGTATCGGGGCTCAAGAGACCCAGTACTTC CASSIGAQETQYF TRBJ2-5 TRBV19 - few
TGTGCCAGCAGTCGGACGGGAAATTCACCCCTCCACTTT CASSRTGNSPLHF TRBJ1-6 TRBV6-5 - -
TGTGCCAGCAGCTTACAGGGGGGTGGAACAGATACGCAGTATTTT CASSLQGGGTDTQYF TRBJ2-3 TRBV7-2 - -
TGTGCCAGCAGCTTTCAGGGCACCTACGAGCAGTACTTC CASSFQGTYEQYF TRBJ2-7 TRBV5-6 - -
TGCAGCCCCCGGGACAGGACCGCCGAGCAGTACTTC CSPRDRTAEQYF TRBJ2-7 TRBV29-1 TRBD1 -
TGTGCCAGCAGTCTCCAAAATATGGGAATCACTGAAGCTTTCTTT CASSLQNMGITEAFF TRBJ1-1 TRBV28 - once